These T cell receptor beta chains were read from a single sample in a study of OX40 agonist ivuxolimab in advanced cancers. The repertoire was sequenced with immunoSEQ multiplex PCR; TCRdb's copy has only in-frame clones and lacks some. The top ten hold roughly 4.9% of the sample, which has fewer than 65,000 clones, roughly nine tenths seen once. The material sequenced was CD4+ or CD8+ T cells sorted from blood, taken in a trial of the OX40 agonist ivuxolimab. These receptor sequences come from an adult with an advanced solid tumor such as melanoma, head and neck, liver or kidney cancer. Both conserved end residues are part of each CDR3. Fields, in order: clone size, J gene, D gene, V gene, CDR3 DNA, CDR3 protein. D genes are given only for firm matches. The size entry is marked missing in some rows and otherwise reads once, few, many or a size class.

clone_size: .; j_call: TRBJ1-4; d_call: TRBD1; v_call: TRBV10-3; cdr3_nt: TGTGCCATCAGAGGACAGGGAGGTAGTGAAAAACTGTTTTTT; cdr3_aa: CAIRGQGGSEKLFF
clone_size: .; j_call: TRBJ1-1; d_call: TRBD1; v_call: TRBV28; cdr3_nt: TGTGCCAGCAGTTTAAGTCACAGGGGGCGGTCTGAAGCTTTCTTT; cdr3_aa: CASSLSHRGRSEAFF
clone_size: .; j_call: TRBJ2-7; d_call: .; v_call: TRBV6-5; cdr3_nt: TGTGCCAGCAGTTCGACCGGCAGGGGAGACGAGCAGTACTTC; cdr3_aa: CASSSTGRGDEQYF
clone_size: .; j_call: TRBJ1-2; d_call: TRBD1; v_call: TRBV5-1; cdr3_nt: TGCGCCAGCAGCGTAGGACAGGGGGTTACCTATGGCTACACCTTC; cdr3_aa: CASSVGQGVTYGYTF
clone_size: .; j_call: TRBJ1-4; d_call: TRBD1; v_call: TRBV2; cdr3_nt: TGTGCCAGCAGTGAAGGGGACAGGGGGGGTGAAAAACTGTTTTTT; cdr3_aa: CASSEGDRGGEKLFF
clone_size: .; j_call: TRBJ2-1; d_call: .; v_call: TRBV4-1; cdr3_nt: TGCGCCAGCAGCCAGGGCCCCGGGAGCTCCTACAATGAGCAGTTCTTC; cdr3_aa: CASSQGPGSSYNEQFF
clone_size: .; j_call: TRBJ1-1; d_call: TRBD1; v_call: TRBV11-3; cdr3_nt: TGTGCCAGCAGCTCCTACAGGGGTAGGGTTACGAACACTGAAGCTTTCTTT; cdr3_aa: CASSSYRGRVTNTEAFF
clone_size: .; j_call: TRBJ1-1; d_call: .; v_call: TRBV6-6; cdr3_nt: TGTGCCAGCAGGCAACAAATTAATCCCAACACTGAAGCTTTCTTT; cdr3_aa: CASRQQINPNTEAFF
clone_size: .; j_call: TRBJ1-5; d_call: .; v_call: TRBV19; cdr3_nt: TGTGCCACCAGGCCCTTAATGGACCATAATCAGCCCCAGCATTTT; cdr3_aa: CATRPLMDHNQPQHF
clone_size: once; j_call: TRBJ1-2; d_call: .; v_call: TRBV6-1; cdr3_nt: TGTGCCAGCAGCCCCTGGACAACAGCTAACTATGGCTACACCTTC; cdr3_aa: CASSPWTTANYGYTF